The clone carrying this TCR beta chain was recorded at least ten times. What it binds is unknown. One entry per CDR3 protein results from TCRdb running MiXCR on the 5' RACE reads. The sample carries approximately 350,000 distinct CDR3 sequences, over 12% recorded once. This record belongs to a study of CD8 T cells in ankylosing spondylitis. Findings and caveats of the study: Previously reported in reactive arthritis synovial fluid and blood were some of the motif variants. Enrichment of disease-linked clones was reportedly significant in matched ankylosing spondylitis synovial fluid. For ankylosing spondylitis blood, a TCR beta motif of 8 or 9 highly homologous variants appeared characteristic. Disease-linked clones proved CD8+ and comparatively uncommon in peripheral blood.

V lost 5 bases and J lost 4; bases outside the gene matches: 2. This CDR3 comprises 12 residues. CDR1 is SGHRS, CDR2 YFSETQ, per germline. The rearrangement joins TRBV5-1 to TRBJ1-2; TRBD1 matches 7 bases. Sequenced input: blood, either unsorted or a sorted T cell fraction (not recorded which). The TCR sequence derives from a male donor with ankylosing spondylitis or in good health (not recorded which). CDR3 in amino acids: CASRAGGYGYTF. Written as DNA, the CDR3 is TGCGCCAGCAGAGCAGGGGGCTATGGCTACACCTTC.